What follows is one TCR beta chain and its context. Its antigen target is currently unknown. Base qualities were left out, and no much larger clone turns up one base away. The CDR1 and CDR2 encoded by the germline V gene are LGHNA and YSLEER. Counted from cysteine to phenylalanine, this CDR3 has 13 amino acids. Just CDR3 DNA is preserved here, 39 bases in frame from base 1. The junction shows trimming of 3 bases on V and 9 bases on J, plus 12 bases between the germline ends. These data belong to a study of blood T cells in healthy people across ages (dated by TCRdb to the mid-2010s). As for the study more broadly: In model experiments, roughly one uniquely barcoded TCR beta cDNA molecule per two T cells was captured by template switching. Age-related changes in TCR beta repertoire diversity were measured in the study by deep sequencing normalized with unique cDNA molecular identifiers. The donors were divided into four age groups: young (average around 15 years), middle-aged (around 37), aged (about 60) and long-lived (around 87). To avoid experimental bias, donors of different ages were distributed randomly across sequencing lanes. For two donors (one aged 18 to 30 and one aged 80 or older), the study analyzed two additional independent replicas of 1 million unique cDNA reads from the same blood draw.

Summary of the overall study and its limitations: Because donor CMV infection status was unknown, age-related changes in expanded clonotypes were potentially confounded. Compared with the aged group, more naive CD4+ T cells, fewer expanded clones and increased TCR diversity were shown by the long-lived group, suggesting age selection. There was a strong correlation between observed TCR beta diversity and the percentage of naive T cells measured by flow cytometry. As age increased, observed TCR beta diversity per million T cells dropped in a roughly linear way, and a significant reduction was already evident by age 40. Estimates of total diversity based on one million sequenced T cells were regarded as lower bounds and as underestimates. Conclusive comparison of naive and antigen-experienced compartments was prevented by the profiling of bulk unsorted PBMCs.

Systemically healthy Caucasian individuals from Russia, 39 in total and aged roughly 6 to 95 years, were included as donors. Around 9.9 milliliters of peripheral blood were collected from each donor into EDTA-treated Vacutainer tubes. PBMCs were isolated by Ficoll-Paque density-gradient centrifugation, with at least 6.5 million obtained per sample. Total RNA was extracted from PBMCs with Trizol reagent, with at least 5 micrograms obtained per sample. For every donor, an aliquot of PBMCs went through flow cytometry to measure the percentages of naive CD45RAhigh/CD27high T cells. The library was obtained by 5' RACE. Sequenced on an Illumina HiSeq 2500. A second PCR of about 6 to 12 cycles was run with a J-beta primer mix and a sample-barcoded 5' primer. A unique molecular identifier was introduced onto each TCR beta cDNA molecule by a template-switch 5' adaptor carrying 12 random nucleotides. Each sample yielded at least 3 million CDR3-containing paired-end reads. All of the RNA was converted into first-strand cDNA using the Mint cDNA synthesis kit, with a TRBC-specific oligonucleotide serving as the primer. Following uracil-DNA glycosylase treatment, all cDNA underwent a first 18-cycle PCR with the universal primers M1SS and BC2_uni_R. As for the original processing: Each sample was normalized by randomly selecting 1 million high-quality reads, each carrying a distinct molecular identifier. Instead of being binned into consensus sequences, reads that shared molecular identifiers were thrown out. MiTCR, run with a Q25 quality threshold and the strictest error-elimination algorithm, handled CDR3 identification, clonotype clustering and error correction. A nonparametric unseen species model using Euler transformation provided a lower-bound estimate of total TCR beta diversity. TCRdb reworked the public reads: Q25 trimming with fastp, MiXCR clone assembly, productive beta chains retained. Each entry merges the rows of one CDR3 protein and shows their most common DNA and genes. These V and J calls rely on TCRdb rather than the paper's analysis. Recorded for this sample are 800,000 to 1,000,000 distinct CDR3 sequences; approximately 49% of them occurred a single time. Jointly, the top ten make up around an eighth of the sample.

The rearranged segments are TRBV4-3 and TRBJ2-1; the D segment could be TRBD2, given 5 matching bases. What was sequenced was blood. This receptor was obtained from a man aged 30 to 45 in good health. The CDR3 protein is CASSHESGGEQFF. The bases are TGCGCCAGCAGCCATGAAAGCGGCGGTGAGCAGTTCTTC.